These 30 T cell receptor beta chains were all obtained from the same sample, sequenced in a study of T-cell reconstitution after alpha-beta-depleted transplantation in children. The library targeted TCRbeta and was prepared with unique molecular identifiers. TCRdb reprocessed the PCR reads via MiXCR and lists one record per CDR3 protein. The table includes approximately 270,000 distinct CDR3 sequences, about 10% detected once. The material was PBMCs from the stem cell graft donor, obtained from the stem cell graft. These receptors were taken from a human donor who donated a stem cell graft to a child with SCID.

This clonotype was seen a handful of times. This sequence joins TRBV6-2 or TRBV6-3 and TRBJ1-5; a possible D gene is TRBD1 (6 bases). The V end was cut by 7 bases, the J end by 5 bases, with 18 bases between. This CDR3 has 15 residues. Germline values: CDR1 MNHEY, CDR2 SVGEGT. In nucleotides, the CDR3 is TGTGCCAGCAAAATAACCCGGGACAAGTATCAGCCCCAGCATTTT. It yields the protein CASKITRDKYQPQHF.

This clonotype was seen a handful of times. V and J are TRBV3-1 and TRBJ2-7; 8 nucleotides align to TRBD2. The CDR3 covers 18 residues. V shed 0 bases, J shed 5 bases, and the junction held 15 bases outside the gene matches. The germline CDR1 and CDR2 sequences are LGHDT and YNNKEL (reference sequence). The CDR3 region has the DNA TGTGCCAGCAGCCAAGAGTCCCTCACGGGACTAGATTCGAACGAGCAGTACTTC. Amino acid sequence: CASSQESLTGLDSNEQYF.

This clonotype was recorded a few times. The chain joins TRBV12-5 to TRBJ2-7, with 7 bases that match TRBD2. V gave up 4 bases and J gave up 2 bases; unmatched junction bases: 5. This CDR3 comprises 14 residues. Germline loops: CDR1 LGHNT, CDR2 FRNRAP. The DNA of the CDR3 is TGTGCTAGTGGTTGGGGAGGGGCCCCCTACGAGCAGTACTTC. Translated, it gives CASGWGGAPYEQYF.

The CDR3 bases are TGCGCCAGCAGCCCGCGACTAGACGGCACCGGGGAGCTGTTTTTT. Translating it yields CASSPRLDGTGELFF. The chain carries TRBV4-1 and TRBJ2-2; D is perhaps TRBD2 (6 bases). The CDR3 has 15 amino acids. V lost 4 bases to trimming and J lost 4 bases, with 13 bases between them. Germline lookup yields CDR1 MGHRA and CDR2 YSYEKL.

The rearrangement joins TRBV5-1 to TRBJ2-3; 9 nucleotides match TRBD2. Germline CDR1 is SGHRS and CDR2 is YFSETQ. After removal of 3 bases from V and 2 bases from J, the junction contained 10 bases not matched to a gene. The CDR3 runs 17 residues. In nucleotides, the CDR3 is TGCGCCAGCAGCTCGACTCTAGCGGGGTTGTCCACAGATACGCAGTATTTT. Its protein is CASSSTLAGLSTDTQYF.

The CDR3 nucleotides are TGCGCCAGCACCGGCAGCCGCACAGATACGCAGTATTTT. It codes for CASTGSRTDTQYF. The rearrangement links TRBV10-2 to TRBJ2-3; D uncertain. V lost 7 bases, J lost 1 base, and 9 bases lay in between. The CDR3 extends over 13 amino acids. Germline loops: CDR1 WSHSY, CDR2 SAAADI.

A few counts support this clonotype. V and J are TRBV20-1 and TRBJ2-6; D gene uncertain. Germline V gene data show CDR1 as DFQATT and CDR2 as SNEGSKA (reference sequence). The length of the CDR3 is 13 residues. V was pared by 5 bases and J by 1 base, with 6 bases between. In DNA, the CDR3 is TGCAGTGCTCTTGTGTCTGGGGCCAACGTCCTGACTTTC. Residues: CSALVSGANVLTF.

The genes are TRBV12-3 or TRBV12-4 and TRBJ1-1; no clear D gene. This CDR3 contains 14 residues. Trimming cost V 2 bases and J 0 bases, with 7 bases left between them. The CDR3, as DNA: TGTGCCAGCAGTTTAATTACGATGAACACTGAAGCTTTCTTT. It codes for CASSLITMNTEAFF.

This clonotype appeared many times. This sequence joins TRBV5-5 and TRBJ2-1; 7 nucleotides align to TRBD1. With V trimmed by 0 bases and J by 8 bases, 8 bases remained unmatched. From germline, CDR1 is SGHKS and CDR2 YYEKEE (reference sequence). This CDR3 is built from 15 residues. CDR3 residues: CASSLVGGNLDEQFF. CDR3 bases: TGTGCCAGCAGCTTGGTAGGGGGCAATTTAGATGAGCAGTTCTTC. Together with reference TRBV5-5 and TRBJ2-1, the CDR3 gives the full variable domain: DAGVTQSPTHLIKTRGQQVTLRCSPISGHKSVSWYQQVLGQGPQFIFQYYEKEERGRGNFPDRFSARQFPNYSSELNVNALLLGDSALYLCASSLVGGNLDEQFFGPGTRLTVL.

This clonotype has a handful of counts. V gene TRBV5-5 combines with J gene TRBJ1-2; a possible D gene is TRBD1 (5 bases). V was cut by 5 bases and J by 5 bases, with 16 bases left in between. The length of the CDR3 is 14 residues. Germline assignment: CDR1 SGHKS and CDR2 YYEKEE (reference sequence). The CDR3 coding sequence is TGTGCCAGCAGACGCGAGAGGGGATCATATGGCTACACCTTC. It is translated as CASRRERGSYGYTF.

This clonotype has just a few counts. The chain carries TRBV7-8 and TRBJ2-2; TRBD1 or TRBD2 may be the D gene (5 bases each). V lost 5 bases, J lost 2 bases, and 9 bases lay in between. CDR3 length: 14 amino acids. Germline CDR1 and CDR2: SGHVS and FQNEAQ. DNA for the CDR3: TGTGCCAGCAGCGGGGACGCAAACACCGGGGAGCTGTTTTTT. Its protein is CASSGDANTGELFF.

The rearrangement links TRBV15 to TRBJ1-4, with 7 bases that match TRBD1. Germline lookup yields CDR1 LNHNV and CDR2 YYDKDF (reference sequence). With 0 bases clipped from V and 7 bases from J, the junction kept 5 bases outside the gene matches. CDR3 length: 15 residues. The CDR3 DNA reads TGTGCCACCAGCAGAGAGTGGACAGGAGGTGAAAAACTGTTTTTT. Protein product: CATSREWTGGEKLFF.

This chain joins TRBV6-5 and TRBJ1-5; the D gene is possibly TRBD1 (5 bases). The CDR3 is 17 residues long. Germline CDR1 reads MNHEY; CDR2 reads SVGAGI. The ends were cut back, 8 bases at V and 0 bases at J, with 20 bases in the middle. The CDR3: CASGGAAPSHSNQPQHF. DNA for the CDR3: TGTGCCAGCGGAGGGGCAGCACCCTCTCATAGCAATCAGCCCCAGCATTTT.

The chain employs TRBV7-2 and TRBJ2-7; TRBD1 aligns across 7 bases. V dropped 6 bases and J dropped 2; count of bases not matched to a gene: 10. The CDR3 contains 15 residues. Germline V gene sequence: CDR1 SGHTA, CDR2 FQGNSA. CDR3 sequence (DNA): TGTGCCAGCAGTTCACCGGGACAGTCGACCTACGAGCAGTACTTC. Translated: CASSSPGQSTYEQYF.

This clonotype occurred many times. This chain uses TRBV20-1 with TRBJ2-1; TRBD2 matches at 10 bases. The V segment lost 2 bases and the J segment 2 bases; nucleotides outside the gene matches: 3. The germline V gene encodes CDR1 DFQATT and CDR2 SNEGSKA (reference sequence). This CDR3 contains 15 residues. The CDR3 sequence is CSARPTSGAYNEQFF. CDR3 nucleotides: TGCAGTGCTAGACCAACTAGCGGGGCCTACAATGAGCAGTTCTTC.

This clonotype was detected only a few times. The rearrangement uses TRBV11-2 and TRBJ1-1; perhaps TRBD1 as D (5 bases). Trimming left V 4 bases short and J 0 bases short, with 12 bases between. Germline CDR1 SGHAT, CDR2 FQNNGV. This CDR3 has 15 residues. The CDR3 coding sequence is TGTGCCAGCAGCTGGGGGGACGGTTTGAACACTGAAGCTTTCTTT. Amino acid sequence: CASSWGDGLNTEAFF.

This clonotype was seen repeatedly, ten times or more. The genes are TRBV27 and TRBJ1-1; 10 bases line up with TRBD1. CDR1 is MNHEY, CDR2 SMNVEV, per germline (reference sequence). This CDR3 is 17 amino acids long. V was pared by 8 bases and J by 3 bases, with 15 bases of the junction left unmatched. The CDR3 DNA reads as TGTGCCAGCCGAGCGTCCCCCGGGACAGGGGACCACACTGAAGCTTTCTTT. It codes for CASRASPGTGDHTEAFF.

This rearrangement joins TRBV9 to TRBJ1-6; D remains ambiguous. Germline CDR1 reads SGDLS; CDR2 reads YYNGEE. This CDR3 comprises 14 residues. V lost 4 bases, J lost 10 bases, and 15 bases lay in between. The CDR3 DNA sequence: TGTGCCAGCAGCCCCTACTTGGAAGACTCACCCCTCCACTTT. Amino acids: CASSPYLEDSPLHF.

The gene calls are TRBV29-1 and TRBJ2-1; possibly TRBD1 for D (5 bases). The germline V and J ends were trimmed by 6 bases and 10 bases, with 16 bases remaining between them. Per the germline V gene, CDR1 is SQVTM and CDR2 is ANQGSEA. The CDR3 runs 12 residues. DNA of the CDR3: TGCAGCGTCCTCCAGGGCGGCCCCGAGCAGTTCTTC. Its translation is CSVLQGGPEQFF.

V gene TRBV2 combines with J gene TRBJ2-3; TRBD2 is a possible D gene (6 bases). Germline-derived CDR1 and CDR2 are SNHLY and FYNNEI. Trimming took off 5 bases at V and 2 bases at J, with 14 bases between the two ends. The CDR3 sequence is 15 residues long. The CDR3 nucleotides read TGTGCCAGCAGTCCTACCGGGAGCGACACAGATACGCAGTATTTT. Amino acids: CASSPTGSDTDTQYF.

In this sample, this clonotype turned up a few times. The chain couples TRBV29-1 to TRBJ2-7; 9 bases are a match to TRBD1. With 4 bases clipped from V and 5 bases from J, the junction kept 3 bases outside the gene matches. CDR1 is SQVTM and CDR2 is ANQGSEA in the germline V gene. This CDR3 has 12 amino acids. CDR3 amino acids: CSVVGTGNEQYF. CDR3 in DNA: TGCAGCGTTGTTGGGACAGGGAACGAGCAGTACTTC.

The V and J genes are TRBV2 and TRBJ2-1; 11 nucleotides align to TRBD2. Germline CDR1 reads SNHLY; CDR2 reads FYNNEI. J lost 5 bases, V lost 6 bases, and 6 bases had no gene match. This CDR3 spans 15 amino acids. The CDR3 bases are TGTGCCAGCAGGGATAGCGGGGGGGCGAACAATGAGCAGTTCTTC. Protein sequence: CASRDSGGANNEQFF.

At least ten counts were recorded for this clonotype. The chain uses TRBV5-1 and TRBJ2-7; D is unclear. The germline V gene encodes CDR1 SGHRS and CDR2 YFSETQ. V was clipped by 6 bases and J by 5 bases, with 15 bases between them. This CDR3 has 13 amino acids. CDR3 coding DNA: TGCGCCAGCACCCTCCTTCCTTCGAACGAGCAGTACTTC. Its translation is CASTLLPSNEQYF. The full variable domain, rest sourced from reference TRBV5-1 and TRBJ2-7, is KAGVTQTPRYLIKTRGQQVTLSCSPISGHRSVSWYQQTPGQGLQFLFEYFSETQRNKGNFPGRFSGRQFSNSRSEMNVSTLELGDSALYLCASTLLPSNEQYFGPGTRLTVT.

The chain combines TRBV5-1 with TRBJ2-7, with 16 bases fitting TRBD2. CDR1 is SGHRS, CDR2 YFSETQ, per germline. This CDR3 is built from 17 residues. Trimming took 4 bases from V and 0 from J; bases not matched to a gene: 4. CDR3 region: CASSPGLAGGVSYEQYF. As DNA, the CDR3 is TGCGCCAGCAGCCCGGGACTAGCGGGGGGGGTCTCCTACGAGCAGTACTTC.

This clonotype was picked up a small number of times. The chain is built from TRBV11-3 and TRBJ2-1; tentatively, D is TRBD1 (5 bases). There are 14 residues in the CDR3. Trimming stripped 2 bases from V and 6 bases from J, with 11 bases between. The germline CDR1 and CDR2 sequences are SGHNT and YENEEA. CDR3 region: CASSLSPGFNEQFF. The CDR3 DNA reads as TGTGCCAGCAGCTTATCTCCAGGGTTCAATGAGCAGTTCTTC.

V and J are TRBV12-5 and TRBJ1-2, with D maybe TRBD1 (6 bases). CDR1 is LGHNT and CDR2 is FRNRAP in the germline V gene. This CDR3 region has 19 residues. Trimming shortened V by 0 bases and J by 0 bases, and 20 bases separated the two germline ends. This chain's CDR3 is CASGLVQGQTLLANYGYTF. CDR3 sequence (DNA): TGTGCTAGTGGTTTGGTACAAGGACAGACCCTGTTAGCTAACTATGGCTACACCTTC.

This clonotype was recorded a few times. This rearrangement joins TRBV5-1 to TRBJ2-7; 10 bases are a match to TRBD1. V lost 4 bases and J lost 2; bases outside the gene matches: 12. CDR1 and CDR2 (germline): SGHRS, YFSETQ. The CDR3 is made up of 17 amino acids. This CDR3 is CASSSAPGQGTTYEQYF. The CDR3 DNA is TGCGCCAGCAGCAGTGCCCCGGGACAGGGGACGACCTACGAGCAGTACTTC.

In this sample, this clonotype turned up many times. CDR3 in DNA: TGCAGTGCTAGTAAGGGACAGGGAGGGTCTCAGCCCCAGCATTTT. Encoded protein: CSASKGQGGSQPQHF. V is TRBV20-1 and J is TRBJ1-5; 9 nucleotides align to TRBD1. This CDR3 is 15 amino acids long. Germline loops: CDR1 DFQATT, CDR2 SNEGSKA (reference sequence). After removal of 3 bases from V and 6 bases from J, the junction contained 9 bases not matched to a gene.

V is TRBV24-1 and J is TRBJ2-3, with D possibly TRBD2 on 7 matching bases. Trimming cost V 4 bases and J 1 base, with 17 bases left between them. Germline V gene sequence: CDR1 KGHDR, CDR2 SFDVKD. The CDR3 sequence is 17 residues long. CDR3 nucleotides: TGTGCCACCAGTGAGGGGCCGGCGGGGGCGGGCACAGATACGCAGTATTTT. Amino acid sequence: CATSEGPAGAGTDTQYF.

This clonotype has a count of ten or more. The V gene is TRBV10-3, the J gene TRBJ2-7, with D tentatively TRBD1 or TRBD2 (6 bases each). Germline lookup yields CDR1 ENHRY and CDR2 SYGVKD. The CDR3 covers 14 residues. V lost 6 bases to trimming and J lost 3 bases, with 15 bases between them. Here the CDR3 reads CAISATRGLYEQYF. CDR3 DNA sequence: TGTGCCATCAGCGCCACCAGGGGACTCTACGAGCAGTACTTC.